This T cell receptor beta chain was retrieved from a study of cytomegalovirus exposure and HLA in healthy donors. Regarding the study as a whole: Reports state that TCR beta sequences accurately predicted most subjects' HLA-A and HLA-B alleles. Among CMV-associated TCR beta chains, most appeared HLA-restricted in a later analysis. V- and J-gene trimming in TCR beta was tied to a missense DCLRE1C variant by an analysis performed later.

In regard to this clone: Its antigen is not identified. Germline and junction disagree at one end, which may indicate a read error.

This CDR3 contains 16 residues. PCR was performed using 60 Vbeta and 13 Jbeta primers. Sequencing was performed with immunoSEQ multiplex PCR; in TCRdb, only in-frame clones are kept and a portion is missing. This sample has 100,000 to 150,000 clones, with 77% found just once. The chain uses TRBV23-1 and TRBJ2-4, with a tentative D call TRBD2 (5 bases). TRBV23-1 is treated as an ORF (open reading frame) with a function not yet certain. The TCR comes from a male donor in good health and CMV-seropositive. Sequenced sample: PBMCs. CDR3 residues: CASSPRRVLAKNSQYF. DNA for the CDR3: TGCGCCAGCAGTCCCCGGAGAGTTCTAGCCAAAAACAGTCAGTACTTC.